Presented here are 22 T cell receptor beta chains from one specimen sequenced in a study of blood T cell repertoires in COVID-19. Profiled with immunoSEQ multiplex PCR; TCRdb holds only in-frame clones, not every one. The sample lists approximately 45,000 clones; around 86% were seen once. The sequenced sample was peripheral blood. These receptors all stem from a man aged 40-50 years with active COVID-19.

The rearrangement uses TRBV5-1 and TRBJ1-2; tentative D call: TRBD1 (6 bases). The V and J ends lost 4 bases and 0 bases respectively, with 28 bases between them. CDR3 size: 20 residues. Germline loops: CDR1 SGHRS, CDR2 YFSETQ. The CDR3 DNA reads TGCGCCAGCAGCCCCCGGACAGCCGCAACCTCCCTATCTTCTAACTATGGCTACACCTTC. Its protein product is CASSPRTAATSLSSNYGYTF.

This rearrangement joins TRBV5-6 to TRBJ1-4; 7 bases agree with TRBD1. Germline V lookup: CDR1 SGHDT, CDR2 YYEEEE. V lost 4 bases to trimming and J lost 6 bases; unmatched junction nucleotides: 9. The CDR3 extends over 15 amino acids. The CDR3: CASSLGQERHEKLFF. The CDR3 nucleotides are TGTGCCAGCAGCCTAGGACAGGAGAGGCATGAAAAACTGTTTTTT.

The rearrangement uses TRBV28 and TRBJ1-5, with D maybe TRBD1 (5 bases). Germline values: CDR1 MDHEN, CDR2 SYDVKM. V dropped 6 bases and J dropped 9 bases, with 15 bases sitting between them. This CDR3 is built from 13 residues. CDR3 in amino acids: CASSPGGGRPQHF. The DNA of the CDR3 is TGTGCCAGCAGCCCCGGGGGGGGGAGGCCCCAGCATTTT.

Comment on this clone: At one boundary the junction diverges from the germline segment, which might be a read error. The chain carries TRBV7-7 and TRBJ2-5; D possibly corresponds to TRBD2 (5 bases). The germline V gene encodes CDR1 SSHAT and CDR2 FNYEAQ (reference sequence). CDR3 length equals 14 residues. The CDR3 spells CASSPSDWQETQYF. The CDR3 nucleotides read TGTGCTAGCAGCCCGTCGGACTGGCAAGAGACCCAGTACTTC. Full variable domain (remainder filled in from reference TRBV7-7 and TRBJ2-5): GAGVSQSPRYKVTKRGQDVTLRCDPISSHATLYWYQQALGQGPEFLTYFNYEAQPDKSGLPSDRFSAERPEGSISTLTIQRTEQRDSAMYRCASSPSDWQETQYFGPGTRLLVL.

J is TRBJ2-7 and V is TRBV10-3; 7 bases agree with TRBD1. The CDR3 is 14 amino acids. V lost 6 bases, J lost 3 bases, and 8 bases stayed unmatched. CDR1 ENHRY and CDR2 SYGVKD come from the germline V gene. As DNA, the CDR3 is TGTGCCATCAGAAGTAGGGGACAGAGCTACGAGCAGTACTTC. Amino acid sequence: CAIRSRGQSYEQYF.

The chain is built from TRBV19 and TRBJ2-1, with D maybe TRBD2 (6 bases). V was shortened by 3 bases and J by 3 bases, with 15 bases between the two germline ends. The CDR3 length is 16 residues. Per the germline V gene, CDR1 is LNHDA and CDR2 is SQIVND (reference sequence). The CDR3 nucleotides read TGTGCCAGTAGTATTGGGAGGACACCCCTCTACAATGAGCAGTTCTTC. Amino acids: CASSIGRTPLYNEQFF.

This clone appeared a single time. The CDR3 sequence is CAIQGLAGGGGEQYF. The CDR3 DNA reads as TGTGCCATACAGGGACTAGCGGGAGGAGGAGGAGAGCAGTACTTC. The J gene is TRBJ2-7, the V gene TRBV28; TRBD2 aligns across 15 bases. This CDR3 is built from 15 residues. With 10 bases clipped from V and 7 bases from J, the junction kept 11 bases outside the gene matches. CDR1 is MDHEN and CDR2 is SYDVKM in the germline V gene.

This chain connects TRBV6-6 to TRBJ1-2; 8 nucleotides align to TRBD1. Germline V gives CDR1 MNHNY, CDR2 SVGAGI (reference sequence). This CDR3 is 12 amino acids long. With V trimmed by 10 bases and J by 8 bases, 9 bases remained unmatched. Here the CDR3 DNA reads TGTGCCACCGGACAGGGTTTGGGGGGCTACACCTTC. Its protein is CATGQGLGGYTF.

This clone was observed once. The rearrangement uses TRBV6-1 and TRBJ2-2; D might be TRBD2 (7 bases). This CDR3 region has 16 residues. Germline V lookup: CDR1 MNHNS, CDR2 SASEGT. Trimming took off 4 bases at V and 0 bases at J, with 12 bases between the two ends. The CDR3 sequence: CASSVRGGANTGELFF. CDR3 coding DNA: TGTGCCAGCAGTGTAAGGGGGGGGGCGAACACCGGGGAGCTGTTTTTT.

This clone was seen more than once but under ten times. The chain combines TRBV19 with TRBJ2-2; 12 bases are a match to TRBD2. The CDR3 spans 15 residues. The V gene end was trimmed by 5 bases and the J gene end by 6 bases; junction bases not matched to a gene: 4. Germline loops: CDR1 LNHDA, CDR2 SQIVND (reference sequence). CDR3 sequence reads: CASSETSGSPGELFF. The CDR3, as DNA: TGTGCCAGTAGTGAGACTAGCGGGAGCCCCGGGGAGCTGTTTTTT. Using reference TRBV19 and TRBJ2-2 for the parts outside the CDR3, the full variable domain is DGGITQSPKYLFRKEGQNVTLSCEQNLNHDAMYWYRQDPGQGLRLIYYSQIVNDFQKGDIAEGYSVSREKKESFPLTVTSAQKNPTAFYLCASSETSGSPGELFFGEGSRLTVL.

This clone was detected only a few times. The CDR3 is CASSPGPTRFMNTEAFF. The CDR3 DNA follows: TGTGCCAGCTCACCCGGGCCCACTAGATTCATGAACACTGAAGCTTTCTTT. The chain combines TRBV18 with TRBJ1-1; D uncertain. The CDR3 contains 17 residues. CDR1 is KGHSH, CDR2 LQKENI, per germline. V gave up 3 bases and J gave up 0 bases, with 17 bases separating them.

The chain combines TRBV5-6 with TRBJ1-2; 9 nucleotides agree with TRBD1. The CDR3 length is 13 residues. Germline CDR1 reads SGHDT; CDR2 reads YYEEEE. Trimming at V came to 6 bases and at J to 4 bases, leaving 4 bases not matched to a gene. CDR3 residues: CASTRDRAYGYTF. The CDR3, as DNA: TGTGCCAGCACCCGGGACAGGGCCTATGGCTACACCTTC.

This chain links TRBV6-5 with TRBJ2-1, with 8 bases aligning to TRBD2. Germline CDR1 and CDR2: MNHEY and SVGAGI. V shed 8 bases and J 7 bases; nucleotides not matched to a gene: 7. This CDR3 is 13 amino acids long. The CDR3 protein is CASGLAGGNEQFF. The CDR3 DNA is TGTGCCAGCGGTCTAGCGGGTGGAAATGAGCAGTTCTTC.

The chain uses TRBV27 and TRBJ1-1, with TRBD1 as a possible D gene (6 bases). Trimming shortened V by 3 bases and J by 5 bases, and 10 bases separated the two germline ends. The CDR3 is 13 amino acids. Germline V CDR1 and CDR2: MNHEY, SMNVEV (reference sequence). CDR3 sequence (DNA): TGTGCCAGCAGTTTCTCAGGGGAGACTGAAGCTTTCTTT. Amino acid sequence: CASSFSGETEAFF.

A single count supports this clone. The chain is built from TRBV11-2 and TRBJ2-3, with 8 bases lining up with TRBD2. CDR1 and CDR2 (germline): SGHAT, FQNNGV. V lost 5 bases, J lost 5 bases, and 9 bases stayed unmatched. This CDR3 is 15 amino acids long. DNA of the CDR3: TGTGCCAGCAGCCCCCACGCGGGAGGAGGAGATACGCAGTATTTT. This sequence encodes CASSPHAGGGDTQYF. The variable domain in full, with the rest retrieved from reference TRBV11-2 and TRBJ2-3, is EAGVAQSPRYKIIEKRQSVAFWCNPISGHATLYWYQQILGQGPKLLIQFQNNGVVDDSQLPKDRFSAERLKGVDSTLKIQPAKLEDSAVYLCASSPHAGGGDTQYFGPGTRLTVL.

The chain employs TRBV5-1 and TRBJ2-1, with 10 bases matching TRBD1. CDR1 and CDR2 (germline): SGHRS, YFSETQ. There are 14 residues in the CDR3. The trim removed 4 bases at V and 8 bases at J, leaving 6 bases unmatched. The CDR3 protein is CASSRGGTGDEQFF. CDR3 coding DNA: TGCGCCAGCAGCCGAGGGGGGACAGGGGATGAGCAGTTCTTC.

This clone was seen ten or more times. The CDR3 here is CAWSKGQDNSPLHF. The DNA for the CDR3 is TGTGCCTGGAGTAAAGGTCAGGATAATTCACCCCTCCACTTT. The chain recombines TRBV30 with TRBJ1-6; D ambiguous. The germline V gene encodes CDR1 GTSNPN and CDR2 SVGIG (reference sequence). This CDR3 comprises 14 residues. Deletions cut 2 bases from V and 5 bases from J, with 10 bases between. The entire variable domain, with the rest obtained from reference TRBV30 and TRBJ1-6, is as follows: SQTIHQWPATLVQPVGSPLSLECTVEGTSNPNLYWYRQAAGRGLQLLFYSVGIGQISSEVPQNLSASRPQDRQFILSSKKLLLSDSGFYLCAWSKGQDNSPLHFGNGTRLTVT.

The chain carries TRBV28 and TRBJ1-5; unclear D gene. The V gene's germline CDR1 is MDHEN and CDR2 SYDVKM. V dropped 6 bases and J dropped 2 bases, with 17 bases sitting between them. The CDR3 totals 16 residues. CDR3 protein: CASSSQRELGNQPQHF. The CDR3 DNA is TGTGCCAGCAGCTCCCAGCGGGAACTGGGCAATCAGCCCCAGCATTTT.

In its sample, this clone was seen once. The chain is built from TRBV28 and TRBJ1-1; maybe TRBD1 (6 bases). Trimming cost V 10 bases and J 1 base, with 16 bases left between them. Germline V gene lookup returns CDR1 MDHEN and CDR2 SYDVKM. CDR3 size: 14 residues. This CDR3 is CANSRQAQNTEAFF. The DNA of the CDR3 is TGTGCCAACTCCAGACAGGCCCAGAACACTGAAGCTTTCTTT.

The sample holds a few counts of this clone. The chain links TRBV2 to TRBJ2-3, with TRBD2 matching over 13 bases. V lost 4 bases to trimming and J lost 2 bases; unmatched junction nucleotides: 3. Germline V gene lookup returns CDR1 SNHLY and CDR2 FYNNEI. The CDR3 loop spans 16 amino acids. The CDR3 protein is CASSGGTSGTTDTQYF. DNA for the CDR3: TGTGCCAGCAGTGGGGGGACTAGCGGGACCACAGATACGCAGTATTTT.

This clone was picked up a small number of times. The V gene is TRBV5-4, the J gene TRBJ2-7, with D possibly TRBD1 on 5 matching bases. Germline CDR1 SGHNT, CDR2 YYREEE (reference sequence). V was cut by 3 bases and J by 5 bases, with 9 bases left in between. The CDR3 totals 12 residues. The CDR3 loop reads CASSYSGNEQYF. The DNA of the CDR3 is TGTGCCAGCAGCTACTCAGGGAACGAGCAGTACTTC.

V usage is TRBV5-4 and J usage is TRBJ1-1, with 7 bases that match TRBD1. After removal of 7 bases from V and 7 bases from J, the junction contained 7 bases not matched to a gene. This CDR3 is built from 12 residues. Germline CDR1 is SGHNT and CDR2 is YYREEE (reference sequence). This CDR3 reads CASGTADSEAFF. The CDR3 nucleotides are TGTGCCAGCGGGACAGCCGATAGTGAAGCTTTCTTT.